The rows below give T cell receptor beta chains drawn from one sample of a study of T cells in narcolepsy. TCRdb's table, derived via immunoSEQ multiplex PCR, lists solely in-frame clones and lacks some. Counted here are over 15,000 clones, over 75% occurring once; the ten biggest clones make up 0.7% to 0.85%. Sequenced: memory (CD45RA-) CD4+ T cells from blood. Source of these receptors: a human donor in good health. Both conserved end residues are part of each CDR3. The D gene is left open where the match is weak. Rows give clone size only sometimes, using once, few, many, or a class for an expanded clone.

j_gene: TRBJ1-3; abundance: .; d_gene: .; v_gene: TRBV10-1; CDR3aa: CASSERDSGNTIYF; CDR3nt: TGCGCCAGCAGTGAAAGGGATTCTGGAAACACCATATATTTT
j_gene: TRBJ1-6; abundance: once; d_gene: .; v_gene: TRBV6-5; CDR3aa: CASSVGLANSPLHF; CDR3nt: TGTGCCAGCAGTGTCGGGTTAGCGAATTCACCCCTCCACTTT
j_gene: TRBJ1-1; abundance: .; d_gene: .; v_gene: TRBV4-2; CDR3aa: CASSQEFAAGEAFF; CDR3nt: TGTGCCAGCAGCCAAGAATTCGCGGCCGGGGAAGCTTTCTTT
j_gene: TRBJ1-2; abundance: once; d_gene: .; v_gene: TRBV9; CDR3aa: CASSVGRGNYGYTF; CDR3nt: TGTGCCAGCAGCGTAGGTAGGGGAAACTATGGCTACACCTTC
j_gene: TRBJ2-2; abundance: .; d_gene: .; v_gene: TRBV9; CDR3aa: CASSVSTRPGELFF; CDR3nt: TGTGCCAGCAGCGTCTCAACTAGGCCCGGGGAGCTGTTTTTT
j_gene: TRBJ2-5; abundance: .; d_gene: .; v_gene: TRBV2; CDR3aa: CAGRYQETQYF; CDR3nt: TGTGCCGGAAGGTACCAAGAGACCCAGTACTTC
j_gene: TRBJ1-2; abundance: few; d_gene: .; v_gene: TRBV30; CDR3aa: CAWSVLSTFGGAAYGYTF; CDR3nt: TGTGCCTGGAGTGTTCTTTCAACGTTCGGGGGCGCGGCCTATGGCTACACCTTC
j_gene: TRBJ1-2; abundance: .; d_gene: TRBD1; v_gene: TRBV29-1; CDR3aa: CSVGETGSYGYTF; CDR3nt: TGCAGCGTTGGGGAGACAGGGAGCTATGGCTACACCTTC
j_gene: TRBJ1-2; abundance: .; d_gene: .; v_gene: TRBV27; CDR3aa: CASRPGGGDYGYTF; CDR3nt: TGTGCCAGCAGGCCGGGAGGGGGAGACTATGGCTACACCTTC
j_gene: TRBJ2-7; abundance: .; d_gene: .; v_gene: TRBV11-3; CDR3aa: CASSLLDEQYF; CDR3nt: TGTGCCAGCAGCTTGTTAGACGAGCAGTACTTC
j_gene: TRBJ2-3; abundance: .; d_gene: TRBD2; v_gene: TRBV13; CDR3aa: CASSLESLAGEADTQYF; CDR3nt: TGTGCCAGCAGCTTAGAGTCGTTGGCGGGGGAGGCAGATACGCAGTATTTT
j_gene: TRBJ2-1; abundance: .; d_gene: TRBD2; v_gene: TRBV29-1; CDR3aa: CSASGTSGRSSYNERFF; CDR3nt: TGCAGCGCCTCCGGGACTAGCGGGCGCAGCTCCTACAATGAGCGGTTCTTC
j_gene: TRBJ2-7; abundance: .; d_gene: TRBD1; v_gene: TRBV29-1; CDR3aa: CSVEDPGQGIHEQYF; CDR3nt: TGCAGCGTTGAAGACCCGGGACAGGGGATCCACGAGCAGTACTTC
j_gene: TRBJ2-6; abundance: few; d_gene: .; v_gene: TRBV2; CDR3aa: CASSGWGGGANVLTF; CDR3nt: TGTGCCAGCAGTGGGTGGGGAGGTGGGGCCAACGTCCTGACTTTC
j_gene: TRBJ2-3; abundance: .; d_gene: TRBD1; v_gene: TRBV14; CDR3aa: CASSRTGAGDTQYF; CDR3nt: TGTGCCAGCAGCCGGACAGGGGCCGGAGATACGCAGTATTTT
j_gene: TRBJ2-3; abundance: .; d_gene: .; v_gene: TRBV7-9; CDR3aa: CASSLAPPDTQYF; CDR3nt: TGTGCCAGCAGCTTAGCGCCCCCAGATACGCAGTATTTT
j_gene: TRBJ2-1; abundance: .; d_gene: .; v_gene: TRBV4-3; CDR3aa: CASSQAEYSYNEQFF; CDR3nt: TGCGCCAGCAGCCAAGCGGAGTACTCCTACAATGAGCAGTTCTTC
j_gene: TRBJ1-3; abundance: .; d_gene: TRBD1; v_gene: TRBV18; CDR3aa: CASSSGQGSGNTIYF; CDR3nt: TGTGCCAGCTCATCGGGACAGGGGTCTGGAAACACCATATATTTT
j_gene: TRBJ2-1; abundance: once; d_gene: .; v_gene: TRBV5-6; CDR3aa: CASSLDSISSYNEQFF; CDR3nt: TGTGCCAGCAGCTTGGACAGTATAAGCTCCTACAATGAGCAGTTCTTC
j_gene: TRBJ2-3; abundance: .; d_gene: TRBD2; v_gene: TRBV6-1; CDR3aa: CASRLAGGPTDTQYF; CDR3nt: TGTGCCAGCAGATTAGCGGGGGGCCCCACAGATACGCAGTATTTT
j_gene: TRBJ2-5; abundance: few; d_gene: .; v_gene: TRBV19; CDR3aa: CASSPRLSRAQETQYF; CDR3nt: TGTGCCAGTAGTCCCCGACTCTCTAGGGCCCAAGAGACCCAGTACTTC
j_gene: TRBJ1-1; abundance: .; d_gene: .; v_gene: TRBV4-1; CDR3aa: CASSQDRWTEAFF; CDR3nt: TGCGCCAGCAGCCAAGATAGGTGGACTGAAGCTTTCTTT
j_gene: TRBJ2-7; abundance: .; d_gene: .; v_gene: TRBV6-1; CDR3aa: CASTSAAGGEQYF; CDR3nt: TGTGCCAGCACTAGCGCAGCAGGTGGCGAGCAGTACTTC
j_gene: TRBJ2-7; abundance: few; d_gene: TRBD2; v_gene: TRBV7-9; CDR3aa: CASSLLPSGRVYEQYF; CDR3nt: TGTGCCAGCAGCTTACTTCCTAGCGGGAGGGTGTACGAGCAGTACTTC
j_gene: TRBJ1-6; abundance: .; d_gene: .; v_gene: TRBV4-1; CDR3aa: CASRGRREYNSPLHF; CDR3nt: TGCGCCAGCAGAGGCCGCCGGGAGTATAATTCACCCCTCCACTTT
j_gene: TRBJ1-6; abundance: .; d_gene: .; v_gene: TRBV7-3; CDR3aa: CASSLDAYSPLHF; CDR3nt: TGTGCCAGCAGCTTAGATGCCTATTCACCCCTCCACTTT
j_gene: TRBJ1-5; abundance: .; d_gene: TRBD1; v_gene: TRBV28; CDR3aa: CASSPGDRGRQPQHF; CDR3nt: TGTGCCAGCAGTCCCGGCGACAGGGGGAGGCAGCCCCAGCATTTT
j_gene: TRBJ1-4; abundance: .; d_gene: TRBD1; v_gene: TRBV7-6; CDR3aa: CASSLAGTGNEKLFF; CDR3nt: TGTGCCAGCAGCTTAGCGGGGACAGGGAATGAAAAACTGTTTTTT
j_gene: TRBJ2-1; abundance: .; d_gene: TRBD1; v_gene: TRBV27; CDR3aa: CASSPDRGSYNEQFF; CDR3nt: TGTGCCAGCAGCCCAGACAGGGGCTCTTACAATGAGCAGTTCTTC
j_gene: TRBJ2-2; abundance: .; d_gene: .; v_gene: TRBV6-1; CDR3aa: CASSERRPGELFF; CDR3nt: TGTGCCAGCAGTGAGCGGCGTCCCGGGGAGCTGTTTTTT
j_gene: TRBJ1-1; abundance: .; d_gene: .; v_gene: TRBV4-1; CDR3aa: CASSPRGKAKNTEAFF; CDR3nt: TGCGCCAGCAGCCCTAGAGGGAAAGCAAAGAACACTGAAGCTTTCTTT
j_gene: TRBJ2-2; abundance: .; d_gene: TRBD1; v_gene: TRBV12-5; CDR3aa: CASGLVWDRDTGELFF; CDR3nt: TGTGCTAGTGGTTTGGTTTGGGACAGGGACACCGGGGAGCTGTTTTTT
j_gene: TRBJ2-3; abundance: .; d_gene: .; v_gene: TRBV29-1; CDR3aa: CGVALSPGDTQYF; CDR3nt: TGCGGCGTTGCACTATCCCCAGGTGATACGCAGTATTTT
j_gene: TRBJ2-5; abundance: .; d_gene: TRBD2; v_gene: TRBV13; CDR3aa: CASSPAGGGVETQYF; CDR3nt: TGTGCCAGCAGCCCAGCGGGAGGAGGTGTGGAGACCCAGTACTTC
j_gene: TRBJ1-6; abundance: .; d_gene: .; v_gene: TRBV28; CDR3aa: CASTPGIDNSPLHF; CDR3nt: TGTGCCAGCACGCCAGGGATCGATAATTCACCCCTCCACTTT
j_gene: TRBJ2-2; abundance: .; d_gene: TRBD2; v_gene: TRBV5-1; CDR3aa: CASSLGQRGSDTGELFF; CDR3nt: TGCGCCAGCAGCTTGGGGCAGCGGGGGAGCGACACCGGGGAGCTGTTTTTT
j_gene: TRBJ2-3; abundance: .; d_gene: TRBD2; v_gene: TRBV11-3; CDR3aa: CASSPGGGPTDTQYF; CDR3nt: TGTGCCAGCAGCCCCGGGGGAGGGCCCACAGATACGCAGTATTTT
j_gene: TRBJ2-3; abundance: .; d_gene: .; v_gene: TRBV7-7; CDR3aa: CASSLGGDSRTDTQYF; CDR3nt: TGTGCTAGCAGCTTAGGGGGGGACAGCCGCACAGATACGCAGTATTTT
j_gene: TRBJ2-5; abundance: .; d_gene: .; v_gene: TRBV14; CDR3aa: CASSHPQGRETQYF; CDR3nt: TGTGCCAGCAGCCACCCACAGGGTCGAGAGACCCAGTACTTC
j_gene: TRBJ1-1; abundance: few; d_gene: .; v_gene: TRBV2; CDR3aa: CASSEISAVPNTEAFF; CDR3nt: TGTGCCAGCAGTGAAATATCCGCGGTACCAAACACTGAAGCTTTCTTT
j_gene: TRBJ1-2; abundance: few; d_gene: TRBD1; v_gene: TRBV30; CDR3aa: CAWSVPGTGGNGYTF; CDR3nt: TGTGCCTGGAGTGTACCTGGGACAGGTGGAAATGGCTACACCTTC
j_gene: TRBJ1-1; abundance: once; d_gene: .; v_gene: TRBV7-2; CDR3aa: CASSLGPENTEAFF; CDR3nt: TGTGCCAGCAGCTTGGGCCCCGAAAACACTGAAGCTTTCTTT
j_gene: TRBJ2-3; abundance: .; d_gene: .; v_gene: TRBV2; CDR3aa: CASSRRGSAGGTDTQYF; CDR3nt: TGTGCCAGCAGCCGCAGGGGTTCGGCAGGGGGCACAGATACGCAGTATTTT
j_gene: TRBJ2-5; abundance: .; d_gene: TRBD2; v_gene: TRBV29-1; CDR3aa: CSVEDGLEETQYF; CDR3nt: TGCAGCGTTGAAGATGGACTAGAAGAGACCCAGTACTTC
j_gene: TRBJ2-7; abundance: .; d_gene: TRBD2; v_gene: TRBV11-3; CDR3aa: CASRGRLAGNSYEQYF; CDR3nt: TGTGCCAGCAGGGGTAGACTAGCGGGTAACTCCTACGAGCAGTACTTC
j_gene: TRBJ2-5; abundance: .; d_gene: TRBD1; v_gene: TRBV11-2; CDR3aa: CASSFAGMTGHQETQYF; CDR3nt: TGTGCCAGCAGCTTCGCTGGGATGACAGGGCACCAAGAGACCCAGTACTTC
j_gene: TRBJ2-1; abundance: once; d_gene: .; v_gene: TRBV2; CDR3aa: CASSEVTGPYNEQFF; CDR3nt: TGTGCCAGCAGCGAGGTGACAGGCCCGTACAATGAGCAGTTCTTC
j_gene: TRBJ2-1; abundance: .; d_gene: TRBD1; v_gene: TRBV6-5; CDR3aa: CASRAMGTAVGEQFF; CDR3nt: TGTGCCAGCAGGGCTATGGGGACAGCGGTGGGTGAGCAGTTCTTC
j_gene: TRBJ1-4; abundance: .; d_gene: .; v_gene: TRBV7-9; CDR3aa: CASSSAGTGNEKLFF; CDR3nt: TGTGCCAGCAGCTCCGCCGGGACCGGGAACGAAAAACTGTTTTTT
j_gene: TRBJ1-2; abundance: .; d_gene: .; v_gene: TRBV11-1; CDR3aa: CASSGSSKDRKTYGYTF; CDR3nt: TGTGCCAGCAGCGGGTCGAGTAAGGATCGAAAGACCTATGGCTACACCTTC
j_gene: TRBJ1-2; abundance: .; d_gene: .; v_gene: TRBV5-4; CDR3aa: CASSETIPGKTYGYTF; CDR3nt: TGTGCCAGCAGTGAAACCATACCAGGAAAGACCTATGGCTACACCTTC
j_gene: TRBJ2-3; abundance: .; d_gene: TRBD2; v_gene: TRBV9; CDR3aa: CASSVASGGRGTDTQYF; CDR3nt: TGTGCCAGCAGCGTGGCCAGCGGGGGGCGGGGCACAGATACGCAGTATTTT
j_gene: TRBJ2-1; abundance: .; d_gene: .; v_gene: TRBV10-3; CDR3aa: CAIKAEPTYNEQFF; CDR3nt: TGTGCCATCAAAGCGGAACCCACTTACAATGAGCAGTTCTTC
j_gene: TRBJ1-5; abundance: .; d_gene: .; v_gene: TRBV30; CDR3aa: CAWSVGVTGNQPQHF; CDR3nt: TGTGCCTGGAGTGTAGGGGTAACGGGCAATCAGCCCCAGCATTTT
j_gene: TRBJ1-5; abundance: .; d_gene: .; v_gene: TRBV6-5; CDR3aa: CASKITSNQPQHF; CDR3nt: TGTGCCAGCAAGATTACAAGCAATCAGCCCCAGCATTTT
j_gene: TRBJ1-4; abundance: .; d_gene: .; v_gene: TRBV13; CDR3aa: CASSLDRGGDEKLFF; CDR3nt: TGTGCCAGCAGCTTAGATAGAGGGGGAGATGAAAAACTGTTTTTT